This T cell receptor beta chain comes out of a study of T cell changes during pregnancy in multiple sclerosis. Germline V gives CDR1 SGHNT, CDR2 YYREEE (reference sequence). This CDR3 has 14 amino acids. The trim removed 4 bases at V and 4 bases at J, leaving 1 base unmatched. The table came from immunoSEQ multiplex PCR; TCRdb's copy has only in-frame clones and leaves some out. This sample yields some 60,000 clones, of which 85% to 95% are seen a single time; under 2% belongs to the top ten. With regard to this clone: A much larger clone differs from this one at a single base, so this may be a read error.

The clonotype was recovered from a female donor with multiple sclerosis, enrolled in a pregnancy study. The rearrangement joins TRBV5-4 to TRBJ2-3; 12 nucleotides line up with TRBD1. Sequences were derived from peripheral blood, sampled after pregnancy. The CDR3 sequence: CASSGTGGADTQYF. The CDR3 DNA reads TGTGCCAGCAGCGGGACAGGGGGCGCAGATACGCAGTATTTT.